The 13 T cell receptor beta chains presented below share a single source sample, sequenced in a study of blood T cell repertoires in COVID-19. This table comes from immunoSEQ multiplex PCR, and its TCRdb copy is limited to in-frame clones, with some not included. The repertoire consists of fewer than 100,000 clones, with approximately 80% occurring once and the leading ten covering 9% to 12%. Specimen: peripheral blood. Receptors originate from a woman in her 70s with acute or convalescent COVID-19.

The sample holds one count of this clone. The J gene is TRBJ1-3, the V gene TRBV9; tentative D call: TRBD1 (5 bases). The CDR3 is 15 residues long. The V end was cut by 2 bases, the J end by 4 bases, with 13 bases between. Germline lookup yields CDR1 SGDLS and CDR2 YYNGEE. The CDR3 protein is CASSVALGGGNTIYF. DNA for the CDR3: TGTGCCAGCAGCGTGGCTTTGGGGGGAGGAAACACCATATATTTT.

The rearrangement uses TRBV19 and TRBJ2-6, with a weak D call TRBD2 (6 bases). CDR3 length: 19 amino acids. V lost 4 bases to trimming and J lost 1 base, with 20 bases between them. CDR1 is LNHDA and CDR2 is SQIVND in the germline V gene (reference sequence). The DNA for the CDR3 is TGTGCCAGTAGTAACCAACCGGGACTGAAGACTTCTGGGGCCAACGTCCTGACTTTC. Its protein is CASSNQPGLKTSGANVLTF. The full variable domain, in which reference TRBV19 and TRBJ2-6 provide the parts outside the CDR3, is DGGITQSPKYLFRKEGQNVTLSCEQNLNHDAMYWYRQDPGQGLRLIYYSQIVNDFQKGDIAEGYSVSREKKESFPLTVTSAQKNPTAFYLCASSNQPGLKTSGANVLTFGAGSRLTVL.

The chain combines TRBV7-2 with TRBJ1-3, with a weak D call TRBD1 (6 bases). The length of the CDR3 is 16 residues. V lost 7 bases and J 0 bases, leaving 16 bases between the germline ends. Germline CDR1 and CDR2: SGHTA and FQGNSA. The CDR3 DNA reads as TGTGCCAGCAAACCGGGACACCCTGGCTCTGGAAACACCATATATTTT. Its translation is CASKPGHPGSGNTIYF. The full variable domain, with the rest looked up from reference TRBV7-2 and TRBJ1-3, is GAGVSQSPSNKVTEKGKDVELRCDPISGHTALYWYRQSLGQGLEFLIYFQGNSAPDKSGLPSDRFSAERTGGSVSTLTIQRTQQEDSAVYLCASKPGHPGSGNTIYFGEGSWLTVV.

The chain's CDR3 is CSASLRGKIYGYTF. The CDR3, as DNA: TGCAGTGCTAGTCTCAGGGGGAAGATCTATGGCTACACCTTC. J is TRBJ1-2 and V is TRBV20-1; the match to TRBD1 covers 7 bases. The germline V gene encodes CDR1 DFQATT and CDR2 SNEGSKA (reference sequence). Unmatched junction bases numbered 8, after V lost 3 bases and J lost 4 bases. The CDR3 consists of 14 residues.

The CDR3, as DNA: TGTGCCAGCAGCTTCTACTCCTACAATGAGCAGTTCTTC. As protein: CASSFYSYNEQFF. The chain uses TRBV5-5 and TRBJ2-1; D unresolved. Germline V gene sequence: CDR1 SGHKS, CDR2 YYEKEE (reference sequence). The CDR3 is 13 residues long. The V gene lost 2 bases and the J gene lost 0 bases, with 3 bases spanning the gap.

The chain carries TRBV28 and TRBJ2-7; 7 nucleotides line up with TRBD1. V shed 6 bases, J shed 6 bases, and the junction held 2 bases outside the gene matches. Germline assignment: CDR1 MDHEN and CDR2 SYDVKM. The CDR3 has 11 amino acids. Here the CDR3 DNA reads TGTGCCAGCAGGACAGGGTCCGAGCAGTACTTC. Its translation: CASRTGSEQYF.

The rearrangement joins TRBV6-5 to TRBJ1-6; 8 bases agree with TRBD1. This CDR3 has 15 amino acids. The V segment lost 5 bases and the J segment 7 bases; nucleotides outside the gene matches: 7. Germline V gives CDR1 MNHEY, CDR2 SVGAGI. CDR3 coding DNA: TGTGCCAGCAGTAAAACCGGGACAGGAAATTCACCCCTCCACTTT. Its protein is CASSKTGTGNSPLHF.

This chain uses TRBV6-1 with TRBJ1-5; D possibly corresponds to TRBD1 (5 bases). Germline V CDR1 and CDR2: MNHNS, SASEGT. V lost 3 bases to trimming and J lost 8 bases, with 14 bases between them. This CDR3 is built from 14 residues. CDR3 bases: TGTGCCAGCAGTGACGGGGGGTTACTGGAGCCCCAGCATTTT. It translates to CASSDGGLLEPQHF.

This clone has more than one count but fewer than ten. The chain combines TRBV7-2 with TRBJ1-3, with D possibly being TRBD1 (5 bases). Trimming shortened V by 4 bases and J by 4 bases, and 11 bases separated the two germline ends. The CDR3 is 14 residues long. Germline CDR1 SGHTA, CDR2 FQGNSA. Here the CDR3 reads CASSSGLGGNTIYF. The CDR3 bases are TGTGCCAGCAGCTCAGGGCTGGGCGGAAACACCATATATTTT. The full variable domain, in which reference TRBV7-2 and TRBJ1-3 provide the parts outside the CDR3, is GAGVSQSPSNKVTEKGKDVELRCDPISGHTALYWYRQSLGQGLEFLIYFQGNSAPDKSGLPSDRFSAERTGGSVSTLTIQRTQQEDSAVYLCASSSGLGGNTIYFGEGSWLTVV.

This rearrangement joins TRBV12-3 or TRBV12-4 to TRBJ1-1, with D possibly matching TRBD1 (5 bases). This CDR3 has 11 amino acids. V lost 3 bases and J 7 bases, leaving 6 bases between the germline ends. CDR3 loop: CASSFQGEAFF. The CDR3 DNA is TGTGCCAGCAGTTTTCAGGGTGAAGCTTTCTTT.

V gene TRBV2 combines with J gene TRBJ1-1, with D possibly matching TRBD1 (6 bases). Germline CDR1 is SNHLY and CDR2 is FYNNEI. Trimming removed 8 bases at V and 2 bases at J, with 12 bases between. This CDR3 region has 13 residues. The CDR3 loop reads CASAGQLNTEAFF. DNA of the CDR3: TGTGCCAGCGCTGGACAGCTAAACACTGAAGCTTTCTTT.

The chain has TRBV6-5 and TRBJ1-4; possible D gene TRBD1, 6 bases. The V gene lost 0 bases and the J gene lost 3 bases, with 8 bases spanning the gap. CDR1 and CDR2 from the germline V gene are MNHEY and SVGAGI. The CDR3 has 15 residues. CDR3 in amino acids: CASSYSGAANEKLFF. The CDR3 DNA sequence: TGTGCCAGCAGTTACTCGGGGGCTGCTAATGAAAAACTGTTTTTT.

The chain recombines TRBV19 with TRBJ1-5; D is undetermined. V lost 7 bases to trimming and J lost 0 bases, with 10 bases between them. The germline V gene has CDR1 LNHDA and CDR2 SQIVND (reference sequence). The CDR3 totals 14 residues. The CDR3 DNA reads TGTGCCAGTAATTCAGTTCCTAGCAATCAGCCCCAGCATTTT. It specifies CASNSVPSNQPQHF.